Listed below are T cell receptor beta chains from one sample, sequenced in a study of T cells after posttransplantation cyclophosphamide. Using immunoSEQ multiplex PCR, the repertoire was profiled, and TCRdb retains in-frame clones only, with some absent. Of 7,000 to 8,000 clones detected, 82% appear once; the ten largest clones hold 17%. The sample here was CD4+ T cells sorted from blood, taken 1,000 to 1,200 days after allogeneic stem cell transplant with posttransplant cyclophosphamide. The receptors originated from a female patient aged 40 to 55 who received an allogeneic stem cell transplant from a related donor, was CMV-positive, and had no GVHD. A share of the T cells may be of graft donor origin. The CDR3 runs from the conserved cysteine through the conserved F or W. The D gene is left open where the match is weak. For some rows the clone size is stated as once, few or many, or as a class when expanded; others skip it.

clone_size,j_call,v_call,d_call,cdr3_aa,cdr3_nt
-,TRBJ1-1,TRBV7-3,TRBD1,CASSLTGQGFGEAFF,TGTGCCAGCAGCTTAACGGGACAGGGTTTTGGTGAAGCTTTCTTT
-,TRBJ2-5,TRBV18,-,CASSPEGRRQETQYF,TGTGCCAGCTCCCCCGAGGGAAGACGCCAAGAGACCCAGTACTTC
few,TRBJ1-4,TRBV11-2,TRBD1,CASSFGTGINEKLFF,TGTGCCAGCAGCTTCGGGACAGGCATTAATGAAAAACTGTTTTTT
-,TRBJ1-4,TRBV14,-,CASSQEGGGSEKLFF,TGTGCCAGCAGCCAGGAAGGGGGAGGGAGTGAAAAACTGTTTTTT
-,TRBJ2-2,TRBV5-6,-,CASSFGRTAGLTGELFF,TGTGCCAGCAGCTTTGGCAGAACAGCCGGTCTCACCGGGGAGCTGTTTTTT
-,TRBJ2-7,TRBV10-3,-,CASTDAYEQYF,TGTGCCTCGACAGACGCTTACGAGCAGTACTTC
-,TRBJ1-1,TRBV28,-,CASSFHREAFF,TGTGCCAGCAGTTTCCACAGAGAAGCTTTCTTT
-,TRBJ1-2,TRBV18,-,CASSPSGPPYGYTF,TGTGCCAGCTCACCGTCAGGGCCTCCCTATGGCTACACCTTC
-,TRBJ2-1,TRBV15,TRBD2,CATSSLGSGGNEQFF,TGTGCCACCAGCAGTTTAGGTAGCGGGGGGAACGAGCAGTTCTTC
-,TRBJ1-5,TRBV11-3,-,CASSPGKGLNQPQHF,TGTGCCAGCAGCCCAGGGAAGGGGCTCAATCAGCCCCAGCATTTT
-,TRBJ2-5,TRBV11-2,TRBD2,CASSKGAAGGRETQYF,TGTGCCAGCAGCAAAGGGGCCGCGGGGGGGCGAGAGACCCAGTACTTC
-,TRBJ2-1,TRBV9,-,CASTLGEGGPYNEQFF,TGTGCCAGCACCCTGGGGGAGGGGGGGCCCTACAATGAGCAGTTCTTC
-,TRBJ2-3,TRBV9,TRBD2,CASSAPSGRYTDTQYF,TGTGCCAGCAGCGCCCCTAGCGGGAGATACACAGATACGCAGTATTTT
-,TRBJ2-7,TRBV11-2,-,CASSLWAGRYEQYF,TGTGCCAGCAGCTTATGGGCAGGGCGCTACGAGCAGTACTTC
-,TRBJ2-7,TRBV10-1,-,CASSESTVYEQYF,TGCGCCAGCAGTGAGTCGACTGTCTACGAGCAGTACTTC
-,TRBJ1-5,TRBV6-1,TRBD1,CASSEAGGEGQPQHF,TGTGCCAGCAGTGAAGCAGGGGGCGAAGGTCAGCCCCAGCATTTT
-,TRBJ2-3,TRBV4-1,-,CASSQVVGGILIADTQYF,TGCGCCAGCAGCCAAGTAGTGGGGGGTATCTTGATTGCAGATACGCAGTATTTT
once,TRBJ2-7,TRBV5-8,TRBD1,CASSFRDRGSSYEQYF,TGTGCCAGCAGCTTCCGGGACAGGGGTTCTTCCTACGAGCAGTACTTC
once,TRBJ2-5,TRBV6-6,-,CASSYSTNNVGTQYF,TGTGCCAGCAGTTACTCGACTAATAATGTAGGGACCCAGTACTTC
-,TRBJ1-5,TRBV16,-,CASSPRGGGRGQPQHF,TGTGCCAGCAGCCCCCGAGGGGGGGGACGCGGTCAGCCCCAGCATTTT
-,TRBJ1-3,TRBV7-9,-,CASSPRVLRSGNTIYF,TGTGCCAGCAGCCCCCGGGTCCTTCGCTCTGGAAACACCATATATTTT
-,TRBJ2-2,TRBV15,-,CATSPRGNTGELFF,TGTGCCACCAGCCCTCGTGGCAACACCGGGGAGCTGTTTTTT
once,TRBJ2-1,TRBV5-6,TRBD2,CASSLILRGGSYNEQFF,TGTGCCAGCAGTCTTATACTACGGGGGGGCTCCTACAATGAGCAGTTCTTC
once,TRBJ2-7,TRBV6-5,TRBD2,CASSEMGGYEQYF,TGTGCCAGCAGTGAAATGGGGGGGTACGAGCAGTACTTC
-,TRBJ2-1,TRBV7-2,TRBD2,CASSQGLALNNEQFF,TGTGCCAGCAGCCAAGGACTAGCCCTAAACAATGAGCAGTTCTTC
once,TRBJ2-7,TRBV4-2,TRBD1,CASSRRDREHEQYF,TGTGCCAGCAGCCGACGGGACAGGGAACACGAGCAGTACTTC
few,TRBJ1-2,TRBV5-1,TRBD1,CASSLEERGRRYGYTF,TGCGCCAGCAGCTTGGAAGAGAGGGGGCGCCGGTATGGCTACACCTTC
-,TRBJ1-1,TRBV19,TRBD1,CASSPGQGAGTEAFF,TGTGCCAGTAGTCCGGGACAGGGGGCTGGCACTGAAGCTTTCTTT
-,TRBJ2-7,TRBV11-2,-,CASSLVAGFEQYF,TGTGCCAGCAGCTTAGTTGCAGGGTTCGAGCAGTACTTC
-,TRBJ2-1,TRBV5-4,TRBD1,CASSPRTGYNEQFF,TGTGCCAGCAGCCCAAGGACAGGGTACAATGAGCAGTTCTTC
-,TRBJ1-1,TRBV5-8,-,CASSLVDSAREAFF,TGTGCCAGCAGCTTGGTGGACAGTGCAAGAGAAGCTTTCTTT
-,TRBJ1-6,TRBV4-1,-,CASSQDPGTQYNSPLHF,TGCGCCAGCAGCCAAGACCCGGGGACACAATATAATTCACCCCTCCACTTT
-,TRBJ2-3,TRBV6-1,TRBD2,CASSENGGGAGADTQYF,TGTGCCAGCAGTGAGAACGGGGGGGGTGCGGGGGCAGATACGCAGTATTTT
-,TRBJ2-1,TRBV5-1,TRBD2,CASSGASGDNEQFF,TGCGCCAGCTCGGGTGCTAGCGGGGACAATGAGCAGTTCTTC
-,TRBJ1-1,TRBV20-1,-,CSARQDTEAFF,TGCAGTGCTAGACAGGATACTGAAGCTTTCTTT
once,TRBJ2-4,TRBV4-1,TRBD1,CASTPHGQGADIQYF,TGCGCCAGCACCCCACACGGACAGGGGGCAGACATTCAGTACTTC
-,TRBJ2-1,TRBV19,TRBD2,CASSRLAAYNEQFF,TGTGCCAGTAGTCGACTAGCGGCCTACAATGAGCAGTTCTTC
-,TRBJ2-3,TRBV7-2,-,CASSSPGTRGDTQYF,TGTGCCAGCAGCTCACCCGGGACTCGGGGGGATACGCAGTATTTT
once,TRBJ2-1,TRBV27,TRBD2,CASSLAGGYNEQFF,TGTGCCAGCAGTTTAGCGGGGGGGTACAATGAGCAGTTCTTC
-,TRBJ2-3,TRBV18,TRBD2,CASSPLQSSGGIDTQYF,TGTGCCAGCTCACCACTGCAATCCAGCGGGGGGATAGATACGCAGTATTTT
once,TRBJ2-7,TRBV7-8,TRBD1,CASSLARQGAGYEQYF,TGTGCCAGCAGCTTAGCACGACAGGGGGCGGGGTACGAGCAGTACTTC
-,TRBJ2-7,TRBV5-5,TRBD1,CAGSRDREIYEQYF,TGTGCCGGCAGTCGGGACAGGGAAATCTACGAGCAGTACTTC
-,TRBJ1-1,TRBV7-2,TRBD1,CASSFVRQGLFRDTEAFF,TGTGCCAGCAGCTTTGTGAGACAGGGTCTCTTTCGGGACACTGAAGCTTTCTTT
-,TRBJ1-2,TRBV29-1,-,CSVAVGAQGYGYTF,TGCAGCGTCGCTGTGGGGGCGCAAGGCTATGGCTACACCTTC